The 5 T cell receptor beta chains reported below all come from one sample, sequenced in a study of T cells after yellow fever vaccination. TCRdb ran MiXCR on the 5' RACE reads and lists one entry per CDR3 protein. The sample shows some 240,000 distinct CDR3 sequences, about 5.2% of them seen only once. This specimen consisted of CD4+ T cells sorted from PBMCs, obtained on the day of the yellow fever booster vaccination. The receptors shown here come from a man younger than 35 who received the YFV17D yellow fever vaccine.

This clonotype was detected many times. The chain links TRBV21-1 to TRBJ1-1; the D call TRBD1 from the table was never checked on the DNA. TRBV21-1 is a recognized pseudogene. The CDR3 covers 18 residues. CDR3 bases: TGTGCCAGCAGCTCTAGACCCCCGGGAGAGAAAGGGAACACTGAAGCTTTCTTT. Translated, it gives CASSSRPPGEKGNTEAFF.

This clonotype was recorded a few times. The rearrangement links TRBV4-3 to TRBJ1-2, with D unresolved. V lost 1 base and J lost 3, with 12 bases in between. CDR3 length: 15 amino acids. CDR1 and CDR2 (germline): LGHNA, YSLEER. The CDR3 DNA is TGCGCCAGCAGCCAAGTAGCGGGAGACGACTATGGCTACACCTTC. Encoded protein: CASSQVAGDDYGYTF.

This clonotype was recorded a few times. V usage is TRBV5-1 and J usage is TRBJ1-1; D ambiguous. Germline values: CDR1 SGHRS, CDR2 YFSETQ. CDR3 length equals 12 residues. Trimming took off 0 bases at V and 8 bases at J, with 8 bases between the two ends. Here the CDR3 DNA reads TGCGCCAGCAGCTTGGACTCACGCGAAGCTTTCTTT. This gives the protein CASSLDSREAFF.

The rearrangement uses TRBV18 and TRBJ2-3, with D possibly matching TRBD2 (5 bases). The CDR3 runs 13 residues. Trimming shortened V by 6 bases and J by 2 bases, and 9 bases separated the two germline ends. The germline gives CDR1 KGHSH, CDR2 LQKENI. This CDR3 reads CASSNRDTDTQYF. The CDR3 DNA reads as TGTGCCAGCTCCAACCGGGACACAGATACGCAGTATTTT.

The chain employs TRBV6-1 and TRBJ1-4; no reliable D call. Germline V gene lookup returns CDR1 MNHNS and CDR2 SASEGT. V shed 6 bases and J shed 4 bases, with 12 bases lying between them. The CDR3 loop spans 14 amino acids. CDR3 region: CASRPTDLNEKLFF. In nucleotides, the CDR3 is TGTGCCAGCAGACCGACCGACCTTAATGAAAAACTGTTTTTT.